A selection of T cell receptor beta chains follows, all from one sample in a study of PD-L1 blockade in urothelial cancer. The method was immunoSEQ multiplex PCR; TCRdb's version includes in-frame clones alone and lacks a portion of them. The repertoire includes about 130,000 clones, approximately 88% of them detected once, and 3.2% sits in the top ten. The sequenced sample was PBMCs, obtained around atezolizumab (anti-PD-L1) treatment. These receptors were taken from a man aged 50 to 60 with urothelial cancer. CDR3s include the opening cysteine and the closing phenylalanine or tryptophan. D genes are given only for firm matches. Only some rows state a clone size, as once, few, many or a class for expanded clones.

NA TRBJ2-2 TRBV28 NA TGTGCCAGCAGGACCTCCGGGAGAGTTGGTGGCGGGGAGCTGTTTTTT CASRTSGRVGGGELFF
NA TRBJ2-7 TRBV6-5 TRBD1 TGTGCCAGCGGGACAGGGATCTACGAGCAGTACTTC CASGTGIYEQYF
NA TRBJ1-4 TRBV6-6 NA TGTGCCAGCAGTTACTCCGGACAGTCAAATGAAAAACTGTTTTTT CASSYSGQSNEKLFF
NA TRBJ1-1 TRBV6-5 NA TGTGCCAGCAGTTACTCCGGAGGGGCTACTGAAGCTTTCTTT CASSYSGGATEAFF
once TRBJ2-2 TRBV5-1 NA TGCGCCAGCAGCCGCGACAGGTTAGACACCGGGGAGCTGTTTTTT CASSRDRLDTGELFF
few TRBJ2-1 TRBV18 TRBD1 TGTGCCAGCTCACCACCCGGACAGGGGAGGCAGGAGCAGTTCTTC CASSPPGQGRQEQFF
NA TRBJ2-7 TRBV15 TRBD2 TGTGCCACCAGCAGAGATCAGTATCTAGCGGGAGAGTTGGGCGAGCAGTACTTC CATSRDQYLAGELGEQYF
NA TRBJ2-7 TRBV4-1 NA TGCGCCAGCAGCCAAGGCGGTGATTTCTACGAGCAGTACTTC CASSQGGDFYEQYF
NA TRBJ2-6 TRBV30 TRBD2 TGTGCCTGGAGTCCCGGCGGGAGGACTGGGGCCAACGTCCTGACTTTC CAWSPGGRTGANVLTF
NA TRBJ2-3 TRBV5-1 TRBD1 TGCGCCAGCAGCCTGGGACAGAGACGCACAGATACGCAGTATTTT CASSLGQRRTDTQYF
NA TRBJ2-1 TRBV7-6 NA TGTGCCAGCAGCTTACGTCCCGGGAGTAATGAGCAGTTCTTC CASSLRPGSNEQFF
NA TRBJ1-6 TRBV15 NA TGTGCCACCAGCATTTCACCCTCGGGGGCACCCCTCCACTTT CATSISPSGAPLHF
NA TRBJ2-2 TRBV7-7 NA TGTGCTAGCACCGTAACCCCGAGCACCGGGGAGCTGTTTTTT CASTVTPSTGELFF
NA TRBJ2-7 TRBV29-1 NA TGCAGCGTTGAAGAAACAGGTTGGAGCGAGCAGTACTTC CSVEETGWSEQYF
NA TRBJ2-1 TRBV19 NA TGTGCCAGTAGTCCTCGGACAGCTACTAATGAGCAGTTCTTC CASSPRTATNEQFF
NA TRBJ2-7 TRBV30 NA TGTGCCTGGAGTCGTGAGACCTACGAGCAGTACTTC CAWSRETYEQYF
few TRBJ1-1 TRBV6-5 NA TGTGCCAGCAGTTATAAGACGGGAGACACTGAAGCTTTCTTT CASSYKTGDTEAFF
NA TRBJ1-5 TRBV7-9 NA TGTGCCAGCAGCTCCGGACAGTTTAGCAATCAGCCCCAGCATTTT CASSSGQFSNQPQHF
NA TRBJ1-2 TRBV5-1 NA TGCGCCAGCTCTCCCGCGGGGGGAGGCTATGGCTACACCTTC CASSPAGGGYGYTF
NA TRBJ2-1 TRBV10-3 TRBD2 TGTGCCATCAGTGAGGGTAGCGGGAGAAATGAGCAGTTCTTC CAISEGSGRNEQFF
NA TRBJ2-7 TRBV6-5 NA TGTGCCAGCAGACTCGGACAGACCTACGAGCAGTACTTC CASRLGQTYEQYF
NA TRBJ1-5 TRBV6-6 NA TGTGCCAGCAGTTCGACAGATTTTCAGCCCCAGCATTTT CASSSTDFQPQHF
NA TRBJ2-1 TRBV25-1 TRBD2 TGTGCCAGCAGTGCAAGGAGGGGACTAGCGGGAGCCTACAATGAGCAGTTCTTC CASSARRGLAGAYNEQFF
NA TRBJ2-1 TRBV11-2 NA TGTGCCAGCACCCCACAAGCTCTGGGCGATGAGCAGTTCTTC CASTPQALGDEQFF
NA TRBJ1-5 TRBV5-1 NA TGCGCCAGCAGCTTGGACGGCATCGGGAATCAGCCCCAGCATTTT CASSLDGIGNQPQHF
NA TRBJ2-7 TRBV11-3 TRBD2 TGTGCCAGCAGCTTAGGAGCGGGATCTGACTACGAGCAGTACTTC CASSLGAGSDYEQYF
NA TRBJ2-2 TRBV5-1 TRBD1 TGCGCCGGAAACAGGGGGCCGGACACCGGGGAGCTGTTTTTT CAGNRGPDTGELFF
many TRBJ2-2 TRBV7-9 TRBD1 TGTGCCAGCAGCCTCGGGACAGGATTTTACACCGGGGAGCTGTTTTTT CASSLGTGFYTGELFF